What follows describes a single T cell receptor beta chain. No antigen is known for it. This CDR3 is 13 amino acids long. Trimming removed 3 bases from V and 7 bases from J, with 12 bases in between. CDR1 is SEHNR and CDR2 is FQNEAQ in the germline V gene (reference sequence). Expressed TCRB transcripts were sequenced because the isolated RNA had all been reverse transcribed beforehand. Using immunoSEQ multiplex PCR, the repertoire was profiled, and TCRdb retains in-frame clones only, with some absent. The sample lists 40,000 or so clones, approximately 72% occurring once. The data were taken from a study of beta chain features in type 1 diabetes. The wider study: Healthy donors resembled patients in age, gender and cell yields. Study findings and constraints: Moderately but significantly shorter TCRB CDR3s were found in Type 1 diabetes patients in all four CD4+ subsets.

The chain combines TRBV7-9 with TRBJ1-2; no reliable D call. The source is a woman younger than 35 with type 1 diabetes. The sequenced material came from Tregs from blood. The CDR3 coding sequence is TGTGCCAGCAGCTTGATGGTTTCGGGTGGCTACACCTTC. Translation gives CASSLMVSGGYTF.